This T cell receptor beta chain was recorded in a study of T-cell reconstitution after alpha-beta-depleted transplantation in children. This clonotype was observed a handful of times. TCRbeta library preparation incorporated unique molecular identifiers. TCRdb reprocessed the PCR reads with MiXCR, giving one entry per CDR3 protein. The sample yields nearly 550,000 distinct CDR3 sequences, around 20% seen once. The sequence was collected from a human donor who donated a stem cell graft to a child with acute lymphoblastic leukemia. The sample in question was PBMCs from the stem cell graft donor, obtained from the stem cell graft.

CDR3 residues: CASRGVEETQYF. The CDR3 coding sequence is TGCGCCAGCAGAGGGGTGGAGGAGACCCAGTACTTC. The V gene is TRBV5-1, the J gene TRBJ2-5; weak D call: TRBD1 (5 bases). The V gene's germline CDR1 is SGHRS and CDR2 YFSETQ. Between the trimmed V and J ends, which lost 5 bases and 5 bases, there was a span of 10 bases. This CDR3 has 12 amino acids.